This entry concerns a single T cell receptor beta chain. The antigen is undetermined. The assay was immunoSEQ multiplex PCR, and TCRdb's table has in-frame clones only and misses some. The sample includes more than 300,000 clones, 86% of them seen just once. These data are taken from a study of cytomegalovirus exposure and HLA in healthy donors. Study results and caveats: Cytomegalovirus status was reportedly diagnosed by the classifier with high sensitivity and specificity. One later analysis, an examination of the 120 or so validation repertoires, found that first-cohort TCR clusters tended to co-occur in them. CMV antigen specificity of three CMV-associated chains was confirmed in vitro. There were 150 to 200 TCR beta chains listed as cytomegalovirus-associated.

There are 13 residues in the CDR3. The germline V and J ends were trimmed by 4 bases and 0 bases, with 7 bases remaining between them. The germline V gene has CDR1 SQVTM and CDR2 ANQGSEA. The receptor's source is a young woman in good health and CMV-seronegative. Source material: PBMCs. V usage is TRBV29-1 and J usage is TRBJ1-3, with TRBD1 as a possible D gene (5 bases). CDR3 loop: CSVAQGSGNTIYF. The CDR3 coding sequence is TGCAGCGTTGCCCAGGGCTCTGGAAACACCATATATTTT.